The 14 T cell receptor beta chains below were found in one sample sequenced in a study of T cells after yellow fever vaccination. TCRdb recomputed calls from the 5' RACE reads with MiXCR, one row per CDR3 protein. The sample consists of 450,000 to 650,000 distinct CDR3 sequences, 21% of them appearing once. The sequenced sample was PBMCs, obtained roughly 23 days after the first yellow fever vaccination. The receptors here all came from a man aged 18 to 29 who received the YFV17D yellow fever vaccine.

The chain recombines TRBV6-1 with TRBJ2-2, with a tentative D call TRBD2 (6 bases). The CDR3 length is 15 residues. The V gene's germline CDR1 is MNHNS and CDR2 SASEGT. Trimming took 7 bases from V and 6 from J, leaving 18 bases between them. The CDR3 nucleotides are TGTGCCAGCACCCGGGGGTCCCGGGGTGCCGGGGAGCTGTTTTTT. Protein product: CASTRGSRGAGELFF.

The chain uses TRBV29-1 and TRBJ1-5, with a tentative D call TRBD1 (5 bases). The CDR3 sequence is 13 residues long. Germline V gene sequence: CDR1 SQVTM, CDR2 ANQGSEA. Between the trimmed V and J ends, which lost 6 bases and 6 bases, there was a span of 15 bases. CDR3 protein: CSVEDTAGQPQHF. CDR3 coding DNA: TGCAGCGTGGAGGACACGGCAGGTCAGCCCCAGCATTTT.

The chain recombines TRBV7-9 with TRBJ2-7, with D maybe TRBD1 (5 bases). Germline lookup yields CDR1 SEHNR and CDR2 FQNEAQ (reference sequence). Trimming left V 1 base short and J 6 bases short, with 13 bases between. The CDR3 spans 14 residues. CDR3 DNA: TGTGCCAGCAGCTTAGAAACAGGTTATAGCGAGCAGTACTTC. This translates into CASSLETGYSEQYF.

This clonotype came up a few times. The chain carries TRBV12-3 or TRBV12-4 and TRBJ2-3; 7 nucleotides align to TRBD1. This CDR3 spans 14 amino acids. J lost 3 bases, V lost 3 bases, and 3 bases had no gene match. The CDR3 sequence is CASSFWGQTDTQYF. CDR3 DNA sequence: TGTGCCAGCAGTTTCTGGGGACAGACAGATACGCAGTATTTT.

There are a few counts of this clonotype. The J gene is TRBJ2-3, the V gene TRBV7-2; 9 nucleotides agree with TRBD2. CDR3 length: 16 residues. J gave up 0 bases and V 2 bases, and 3 bases lay outside the gene matches. The V gene's germline CDR1 is SGHTA and CDR2 FQGNSA. This CDR3 reads CASSLPSGESTDTQYF. DNA for the CDR3: TGTGCCAGCAGCTTACCTAGCGGGGAAAGCACAGATACGCAGTATTTT.

This clonotype turned up a few times. The chain links TRBV7-2 to TRBJ2-1; TRBD2 aligns across 7 bases. This CDR3 comprises 17 residues. CDR1 and CDR2 from the germline V gene are SGHTA and FQGNSA. The V gene end was trimmed by 2 bases and the J gene end by 0 bases; junction bases not matched to a gene: 7. The CDR3 region is CASSLSWGGSSYNEQFF. Written as DNA, the CDR3 is TGTGCCAGCAGCTTAAGCTGGGGGGGGAGCTCCTACAATGAGCAGTTCTTC.

The chain recombines TRBV7-9 with TRBJ2-1; D gene uncertain. CDR3 length: 15 residues. V was shortened by 3 bases and J by 10 bases, with 19 bases between the two germline ends. Per the germline V gene, CDR1 is SEHNR and CDR2 is FQNEAQ (reference sequence). The DNA for the CDR3 is TGTGCCAGCAGCTTGAGGACCAGGACCGATGCCGAGCAGTTCTTC. Translated, it gives CASSLRTRTDAEQFF.

In its sample, this clonotype was seen a few times. The gene calls are TRBV2 and TRBJ2-7; TRBD2 agrees at 7 bases. The CDR3 consists of 15 residues. The germline CDR1 and CDR2 sequences are SNHLY and FYNNEI. Unmatched junction bases numbered 8, after V lost 6 bases and J lost 0 bases. The CDR3 region is CASREWGGGSYEQYF. The DNA for the CDR3 is TGTGCCAGCAGGGAGTGGGGGGGTGGCTCCTACGAGCAGTACTTC.

This clonotype was counted only a few times. The chain has TRBV25-1 and TRBJ1-6; D unclear. The CDR3 length is 13 residues. Trimming left V 7 bases short and J 9 bases short, with 13 bases between. CDR1 is MGHDK, CDR2 SYGVNS, per germline. Written as DNA, the CDR3 is TGTGCCAGCACATCGGACGGTCCTTCACCCCTCCACTTT. This encodes CASTSDGPSPLHF.

Only a few counts were recorded for this clonotype. This chain joins TRBV6-1 and TRBJ2-7, with TRBD1 as a possible D gene (5 bases). The CDR3 has 13 amino acids. The V end was cut by 5 bases, the J end by 4 bases, with 12 bases between. Germline V gene sequence: CDR1 MNHNS, CDR2 SASEGT. The CDR3 loop reads CASSQGHLYEQYF. DNA of the CDR3: TGTGCCAGCAGTCAAGGACACCTTTACGAGCAGTACTTC.

CDR3 sequence: CASRLPGYNEQFF. CDR3 coding DNA: TGTGCCAGCAGGCTTCCAGGTTACAATGAGCAGTTCTTC. V and J are TRBV6-1 and TRBJ2-1, with unresolved D. CDR3 length equals 13 residues. Per germline, CDR1 MNHNS and CDR2 SASEGT. V gave up 6 bases and J gave up 4 bases, with 10 bases separating them.

This clonotype was counted a few times. V usage is TRBV19 and J usage is TRBJ2-3, with 9 bases matching TRBD2. With 5 bases clipped from V and 2 bases from J, the junction kept 14 bases outside the gene matches. There are 18 residues in the CDR3. Germline V gene lookup returns CDR1 LNHDA and CDR2 SQIVND (reference sequence). CDR3: CASSPRGLLAGITDTQYF. The CDR3 coding sequence is TGTGCCAGTAGTCCACGCGGGTTGCTAGCGGGGATCACAGATACGCAGTATTTT. Complete variable domain (other parts from reference TRBV19 and TRBJ2-3): DGGITQSPKYLFRKEGQNVTLSCEQNLNHDAMYWYRQDPGQGLRLIYYSQIVNDFQKGDIAEGYSVSREKKESFPLTVTSAQKNPTAFYLCASSPRGLLAGITDTQYFGPGTRLTVL.

The gene calls are TRBV6-2 or TRBV6-3 and TRBJ1-5; a possible D gene is TRBD1 (5 bases). The germline V and J ends were trimmed by 8 bases and 9 bases, with 23 bases remaining between them. The germline gives CDR1 MNHEY, CDR2 SVGEGT. This CDR3 contains 15 residues. As DNA, the CDR3 is TGTGCCAGCCACCAACCGGGACTACCATCGTGGCCCCAGCATTTT. It specifies CASHQPGLPSWPQHF.

This clonotype has only a few counts. J is TRBJ2-4 and V is TRBV20-1; D call uncertain. V lost 3 bases, J lost 6 bases, and 18 bases lay in between. The CDR3 is made up of 15 amino acids. Germline V gene data show CDR1 as DFQATT and CDR2 as SNEGSKA (reference sequence). The CDR3 DNA sequence: TGCAGTGCTAGTCTCGGCAGCGCAAGGCTAAACATTCAGTACTTC. It encodes CSASLGSARLNIQYF.